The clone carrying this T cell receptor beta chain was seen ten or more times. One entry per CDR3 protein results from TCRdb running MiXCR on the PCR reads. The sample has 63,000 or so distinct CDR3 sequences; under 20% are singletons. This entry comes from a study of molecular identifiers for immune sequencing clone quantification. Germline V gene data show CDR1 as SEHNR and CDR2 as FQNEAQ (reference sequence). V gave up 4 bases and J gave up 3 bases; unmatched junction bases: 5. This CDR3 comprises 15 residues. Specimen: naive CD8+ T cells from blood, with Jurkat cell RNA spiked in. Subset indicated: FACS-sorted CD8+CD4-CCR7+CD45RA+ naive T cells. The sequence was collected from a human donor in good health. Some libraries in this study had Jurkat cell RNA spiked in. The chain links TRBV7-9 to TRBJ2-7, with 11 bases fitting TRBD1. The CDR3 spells CASSSSGTGGYEQYF. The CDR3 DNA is TGTGCCAGCAGCTCCTCCGGGACAGGGGGCTACGAGCAGTACTTC.